The subject of this entry is one TCR beta chain. The data were taken from a study of blood T cell repertoires in COVID-19. Sequencing used immunoSEQ multiplex PCR; TCRdb keeps in-frame clones, though not all of them. The sample carries 160,000 or so clones, approximately 86% recorded once. The germline V and J ends were trimmed by 0 bases and 4 bases, with 14 bases remaining between them. Per the germline V gene, CDR1 is SGHRS and CDR2 is YFSETQ. The CDR3 is 16 amino acids. Sample: peripheral blood. This receptor was obtained from a woman aged 45-65 years with acute or convalescent COVID-19. The rearrangement uses TRBV5-1 and TRBJ1-3; possibly TRBD1 for D (6 bases). This CDR3 reads CASSLDVGGRGNTIYF. In DNA, the CDR3 is TGCGCCAGCAGCTTGGATGTAGGGGGTCGGGGAAACACCATATATTTT.